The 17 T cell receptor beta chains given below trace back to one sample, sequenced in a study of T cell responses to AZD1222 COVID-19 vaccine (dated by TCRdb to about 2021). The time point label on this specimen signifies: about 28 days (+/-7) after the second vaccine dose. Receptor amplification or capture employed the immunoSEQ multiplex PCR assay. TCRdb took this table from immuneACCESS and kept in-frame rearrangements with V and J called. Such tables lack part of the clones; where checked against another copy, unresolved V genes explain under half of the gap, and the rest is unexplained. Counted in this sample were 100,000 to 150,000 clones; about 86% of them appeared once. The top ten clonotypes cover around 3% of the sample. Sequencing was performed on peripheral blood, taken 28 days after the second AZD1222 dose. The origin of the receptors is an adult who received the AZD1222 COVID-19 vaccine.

The CDR3 region has the DNA TGCGCCAGCAGCTTGGTGGCCGCCAACACTGAAGCTTTCTTT. Translated: CASSLVAANTEAFF. The V call is TRBV5-1, the J call TRBJ1-1, with unresolved D. The CDR3 loop spans 14 amino acids. Germline-derived CDR1 and CDR2 are SGHRS and YFSETQ. Between the trimmed V and J ends, which lost 0 bases and 2 bases, there was a span of 8 bases.

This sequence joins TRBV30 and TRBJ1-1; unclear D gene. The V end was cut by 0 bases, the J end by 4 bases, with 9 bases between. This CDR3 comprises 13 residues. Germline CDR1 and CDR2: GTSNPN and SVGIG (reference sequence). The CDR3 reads CAWSVRGSTEAFF. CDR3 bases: TGTGCCTGGAGTGTACGTGGATCCACTGAAGCTTTCTTT.

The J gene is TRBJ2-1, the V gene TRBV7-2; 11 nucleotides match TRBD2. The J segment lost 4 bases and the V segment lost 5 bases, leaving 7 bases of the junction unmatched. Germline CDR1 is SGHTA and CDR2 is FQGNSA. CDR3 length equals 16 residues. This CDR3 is CASSAALAGAYNEQFF. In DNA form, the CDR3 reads TGTGCCAGCAGCGCCGCACTAGCGGGGGCTTACAATGAGCAGTTCTTC.

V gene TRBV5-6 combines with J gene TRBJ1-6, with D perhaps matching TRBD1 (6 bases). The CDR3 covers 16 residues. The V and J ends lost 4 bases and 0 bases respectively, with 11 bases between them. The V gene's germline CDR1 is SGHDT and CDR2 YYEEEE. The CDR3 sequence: CASSRDTSSYNSPLHF. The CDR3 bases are TGTGCCAGCAGCAGGGACACCAGCTCCTATAATTCACCCCTCCACTTT.

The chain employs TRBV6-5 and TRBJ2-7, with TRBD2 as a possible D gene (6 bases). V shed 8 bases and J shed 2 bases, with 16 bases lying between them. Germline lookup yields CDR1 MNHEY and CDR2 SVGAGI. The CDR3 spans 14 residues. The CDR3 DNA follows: TGTGCCAGCGTTGGGGCTGGCGGGACCTACGAGCAGTACTTC. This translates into CASVGAGGTYEQYF.

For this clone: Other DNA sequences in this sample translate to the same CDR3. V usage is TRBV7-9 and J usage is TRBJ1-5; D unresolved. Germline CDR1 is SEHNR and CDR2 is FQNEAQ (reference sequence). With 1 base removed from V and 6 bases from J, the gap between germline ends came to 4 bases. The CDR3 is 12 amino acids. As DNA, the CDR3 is TGTGCCAGCAGCTTAGGAAGTCAGCCCCAGCATTTT. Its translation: CASSLGSQPQHF.

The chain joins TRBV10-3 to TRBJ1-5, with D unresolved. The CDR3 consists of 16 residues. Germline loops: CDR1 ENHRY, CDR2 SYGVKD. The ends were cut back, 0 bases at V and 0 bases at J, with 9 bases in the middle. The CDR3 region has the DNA TGTGCCATCAGTGAGTCGGGCAAATATAGCAATCAGCCCCAGCATTTT. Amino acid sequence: CAISESGKYSNQPQHF.

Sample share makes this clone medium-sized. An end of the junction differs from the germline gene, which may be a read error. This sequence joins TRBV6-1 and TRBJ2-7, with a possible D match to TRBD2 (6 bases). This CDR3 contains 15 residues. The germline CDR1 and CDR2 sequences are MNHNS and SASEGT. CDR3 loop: CASSEEISGSNQRDF. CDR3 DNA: TGTGCCAGCAGTGAAGAGATTAGCGGTTCGAACCAACGAGACTTC.

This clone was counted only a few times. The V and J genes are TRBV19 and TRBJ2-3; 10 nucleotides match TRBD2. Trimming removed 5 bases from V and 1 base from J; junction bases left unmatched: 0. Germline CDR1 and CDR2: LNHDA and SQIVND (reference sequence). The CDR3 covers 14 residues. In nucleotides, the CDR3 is TGTGCCAGTAGTCTAGCGGGGGGCACAGATACGCAGTATTTT. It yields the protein CASSLAGGTDTQYF. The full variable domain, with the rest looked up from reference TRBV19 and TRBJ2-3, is DGGITQSPKYLFRKEGQNVTLSCEQNLNHDAMYWYRQDPGQGLRLIYYSQIVNDFQKGDIAEGYSVSREKKESFPLTVTSAQKNPTAFYLCASSLAGGTDTQYFGPGTRLTVL.

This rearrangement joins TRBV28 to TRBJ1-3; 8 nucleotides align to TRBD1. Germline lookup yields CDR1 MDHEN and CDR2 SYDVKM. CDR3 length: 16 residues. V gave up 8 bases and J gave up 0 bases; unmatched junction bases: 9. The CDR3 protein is CASGGDRLRSGNTIYF. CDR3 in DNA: TGTGCCAGCGGGGGGGACAGGCTACGCTCTGGAAACACCATATATTTT.

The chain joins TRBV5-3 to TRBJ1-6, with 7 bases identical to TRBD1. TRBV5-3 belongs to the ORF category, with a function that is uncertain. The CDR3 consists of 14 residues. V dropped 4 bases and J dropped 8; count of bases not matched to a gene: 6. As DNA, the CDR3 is TGTGCCAGAAGCGAGGGACAGAGAGATTCACCCCTCCACTTT. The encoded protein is CARSEGQRDSPLHF.

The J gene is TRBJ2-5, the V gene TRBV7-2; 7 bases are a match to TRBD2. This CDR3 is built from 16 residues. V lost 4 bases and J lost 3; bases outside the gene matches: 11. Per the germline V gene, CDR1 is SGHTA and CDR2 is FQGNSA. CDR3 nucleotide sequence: TGTGCCAGCAGCTCCATATCCCGACTAGCTGAAGAGACCCAGTACTTC. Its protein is CASSSISRLAEETQYF. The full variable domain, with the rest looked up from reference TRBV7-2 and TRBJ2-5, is GAGVSQSPSNKVTEKGKDVELRCDPISGHTALYWYRQSLGQGLEFLIYFQGNSAPDKSGLPSDRFSAERTGGSVSTLTIQRTQQEDSAVYLCASSSISRLAEETQYFGPGTRLLVL.

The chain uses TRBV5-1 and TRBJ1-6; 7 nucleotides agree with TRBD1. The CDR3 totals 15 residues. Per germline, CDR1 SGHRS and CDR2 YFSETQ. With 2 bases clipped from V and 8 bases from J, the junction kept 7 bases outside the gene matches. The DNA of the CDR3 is TGCGCCAGCAGCTTAGAACAGGGGAATTATTCACCCCTCCACTTT. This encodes CASSLEQGNYSPLHF.

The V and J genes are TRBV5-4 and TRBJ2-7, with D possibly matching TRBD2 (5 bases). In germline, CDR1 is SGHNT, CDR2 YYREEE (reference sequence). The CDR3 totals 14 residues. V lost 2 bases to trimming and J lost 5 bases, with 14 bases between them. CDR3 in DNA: TGTGCCAGCAGCTTTTTAGGGAGAAGCAACGAGCAGTACTTC. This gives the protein CASSFLGRSNEQYF.

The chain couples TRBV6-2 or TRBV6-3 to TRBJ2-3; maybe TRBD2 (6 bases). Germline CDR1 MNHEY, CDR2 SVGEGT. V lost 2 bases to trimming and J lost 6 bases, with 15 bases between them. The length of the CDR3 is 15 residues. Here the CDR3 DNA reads TGTGCCAGCAGTTACATAGCGGTTGGTACCGATACGCAGTATTTT. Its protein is CASSYIAVGTDTQYF.

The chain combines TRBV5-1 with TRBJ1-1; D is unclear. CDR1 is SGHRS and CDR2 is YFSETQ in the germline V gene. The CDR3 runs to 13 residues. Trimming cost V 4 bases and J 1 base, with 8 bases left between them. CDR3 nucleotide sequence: TGCGCCAGCAGCATACAGCCGAACACTGAAGCTTTCTTT. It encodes CASSIQPNTEAFF. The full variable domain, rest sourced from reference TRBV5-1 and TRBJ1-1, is KAGVTQTPRYLIKTRGQQVTLSCSPISGHRSVSWYQQTPGQGLQFLFEYFSETQRNKGNFPGRFSGRQFSNSRSEMNVSTLELGDSALYLCASSIQPNTEAFFGQGTRLTVV.

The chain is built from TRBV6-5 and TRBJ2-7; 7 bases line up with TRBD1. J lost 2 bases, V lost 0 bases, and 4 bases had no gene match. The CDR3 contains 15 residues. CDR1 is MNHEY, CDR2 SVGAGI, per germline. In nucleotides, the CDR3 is TGTGCCAGCAGTTACTCGAGGACAGGAGCCTACGAGCAGTACTTC. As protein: CASSYSRTGAYEQYF.